Reported below is one TCR beta chain. Its target is not known. The record originates from a study of cytomegalovirus exposure and HLA in healthy donors. Study-level findings and limits: Later on, an analysis found that several of the most significant clusters appeared to be linked to common viral pathogens, which included parvovirus B19. Looking again later, the authors saw that most CMV-associated TCR beta chains seemed HLA-restricted. Another analysis was done later, and it associated approximately 17,000 TCR beta sequences with HLA alleles at 0.05 false discovery rate. A prior analysis recorded that most TCR beta V segments were productive about 90% or about 30% of the time.

Germline-derived CDR1 and CDR2 are SGHNT and YYREEE (reference sequence). The V and J ends lost 0 bases and 8 bases, in that order; junction bases with no gene match: 7. The CDR3 is 14 residues long. A multiplex PCR was run with 60 Vbeta primers and 13 Jbeta primers. This table comes from immunoSEQ multiplex PCR, and its TCRdb copy is limited to in-frame clones, with some not included. The sample holds around 190,000 clones, around 80% seen once. The clonotype was recovered from a girl under 10 years old in good health and CMV-seropositive. The sample comprised PBMCs. This chain connects TRBV5-4 to TRBJ1-2, with TRBD1 identical over 7 bases. The CDR3 nucleotides are TGTGCCAGCAGCTTGGTGAATCAGGGGGTCGGCTACACCTTC. Its translation is CASSLVNQGVGYTF.